The rows below give T cell receptor beta chains drawn from one sample of a study of T cell changes during pregnancy in multiple sclerosis. Data came from immunoSEQ multiplex PCR; TCRdb stores just in-frame clones and leaves some out. The sample has tens of thousands of clones, roughly nine tenths seen once. Material: CD4+ T cells from peripheral blood mononuclear cells, obtained in the first trimester of pregnancy. The receptors were gathered from a female donor with multiple sclerosis, enrolled in a pregnancy study. Both conserved end residues are part of each CDR3. Each record gives: D gene, clone size, CDR3 length, V gene, J gene, CDR3 protein, CDR3 DNA. The D gene is left open where the match is weak. Size is omitted from some rows. Given values are once, few, many or a class for expanded clones.

>TRBD2|.|15|TRBV4-1|TRBJ2-7
CASRQALAGVNEQYF
TGCGCCAGCAGACAAGCTTTAGCGGGAGTAAACGAGCAGTACTTC
>.|.|10|TRBV29-1|TRBJ2-7
CSVDHGEQYF
TGCAGCGTTGATCACGGCGAGCAGTACTTC
>.|once|16|TRBV5-1|TRBJ2-2
CASSLGFGHSAGELFF
TGCGCCAGCAGCTTGGGGTTTGGGCATTCGGCCGGGGAGCTGTTTTTT
>TRBD1|.|17|TRBV10-3|TRBJ1-5
CAISDHNRGLSNQPQHF
TGTGCCATCAGTGACCACAACAGGGGGCTAAGCAATCAGCCCCAGCATTTT
>TRBD2|.|16|TRBV6-6|TRBJ2-1
CASSYGGLAGGNEQFF
TGTGCCAGCAGTTACGGAGGTCTAGCGGGAGGGAATGAGCAGTTCTTC
>.|.|13|TRBV19|TRBJ2-1
CASNSNPATEQFF
TGTGCCAGTAATTCTAATCCCGCCACTGAGCAGTTCTTC
>TRBD2|.|16|TRBV15|TRBJ2-7
CATSPIKAGASYEQYF
TGTGCCACCAGCCCGATCAAAGCGGGAGCCTCCTACGAGCAGTACTTC
>TRBD1|.|14|TRBV7-9|TRBJ1-4
CASSEGQGNEKLFF
TGTGCCAGCAGCGAGGGACAGGGTAATGAAAAACTGTTTTTT
>.|.|13|TRBV6-5|TRBJ1-2
CASSWEGEHGYTF
TGTGCCAGCAGTTGGGAGGGGGAACATGGCTACACCTTC
>.|.|15|TRBV21-1|TRBJ2-5
CASSAPGTAKETQYF
TGTGCCAGCAGCGCCCCCGGGACAGCCAAAGAGACCCAGTACTTC
>.|.|15|TRBV10-3|TRBJ1-3
CAGRSGGAAGNTIYF
TGTGCCGGAAGGTCGGGGGGCGCGGCTGGAAACACCATATATTTT
>.|.|13|TRBV28|TRBJ2-7
CASSRPQGINAYF
TGTGCCAGCAGTCGACCACAGGGAATCAACGCGTACTTC
>TRBD1|once|13|TRBV18|TRBJ2-7
CASTGQGIHEQYF
TGTGCCAGCACTGGACAGGGCATCCACGAGCAGTACTTC
>TRBD2|.|14|TRBV7-2|TRBJ2-5
CASSLGGSGETQYF
TGTGCCAGCAGCTTAGGCGGGAGCGGGGAGACCCAGTACTTC
>TRBD2|.|17|TRBV11-2|TRBJ2-5
CASSRLAGGPLVETQYF
TGTGCCAGCAGCAGACTAGCGGGAGGGCCATTGGTAGAGACCCAGTACTTC
>.|.|15|TRBV6-6|TRBJ2-2
CASRGTSERTGELFF
TGTGCCAGCAGAGGGACATCGGAACGGACCGGGGAGCTGTTTTTT
>.|.|15|TRBV9|TRBJ1-1
CASSVGQTMNTEAFF
TGTGCCAGCAGCGTCGGACAGACCATGAACACTGAAGCTTTCTTT
>.|.|15|TRBV9|TRBJ1-3
CASSDQRGYGNTIYF
TGTGCCAGCAGCGACCAAAGGGGATACGGAAACACCATATATTTT
>.|.|14|TRBV7-9|TRBJ2-5
CASSWGDVQETQYF
TGTGCCAGCAGCTGGGGCGACGTCCAAGAGACCCAGTACTTC
>.|.|13|TRBV5-6|TRBJ2-7
CASSYLSGYEQYF
TGTGCCAGCAGCTACCTTTCCGGCTACGAGCAGTACTTC
>TRBD2|.|12|TRBV7-3|TRBJ2-7
CASSSGGGEQYF
TGTGCCAGCAGCTCCGGGGGGGGCGAGCAGTACTTC
>TRBD2|once|16|TRBV27|TRBJ2-7
CASRPSGTSGFYEQYF
TGTGCCAGCAGACCATCCGGGACTAGCGGTTTTTACGAGCAGTACTTC
>.|.|17|TRBV9|TRBJ1-3
CASSVGAGTMSRNTIYF
TGTGCCAGCAGCGTCGGTGCAGGAACGATGTCCCGAAACACCATATATTTT
>TRBD2|.|16|TRBV6-4|TRBJ2-3
CASSPDSGRRADTQYF
TGTGCCAGCAGTCCTGATAGCGGGAGGAGGGCGGATACGCAGTATTTT
>TRBD2|few|16|TRBV18|TRBJ2-1
CASSPPQAGSNNEQFF
TGTGCCAGCTCACCACCCCAAGCGGGAAGCAACAATGAGCAGTTCTTC
>TRBD1|.|14|TRBV6-5|TRBJ1-1
CASSYTGTGTGAFF
TGTGCCAGCAGTTACACCGGGACAGGGACTGGAGCTTTCTTT
>TRBD2|.|17|TRBV7-2|TRBJ2-5
CASSLALLAGDQETQYF
TGTGCCAGCAGCTTAGCGCTACTAGCGGGAGACCAAGAGACCCAGTACTTC
>TRBD2|.|13|TRBV6-6|TRBJ2-2
CASRREYTGELFF
TGTGCCAGCAGGCGGGAGTACACCGGGGAGCTGTTTTTT
>.|once|13|TRBV11-2|TRBJ2-1
CASNLLVGQGAFF
.
>TRBD2|.|16|TRBV19|TRBJ2-1
CASSTRLAGEYNEQFF
TGTGCCAGTAGTACCCGACTAGCGGGAGAGTACAATGAGCAGTTCTTC